This T cell receptor (beta chain) was sequenced in a study of cytomegalovirus exposure and HLA in healthy donors. Study-level findings and limits: TCR association rates varied by HLA locus in a later analysis, with DRB1 highest and HLA-C lowest.

The PCR made use of 60 Vbeta and 13 Jbeta primers. Measured with immunoSEQ multiplex PCR; TCRdb has only the in-frame clones, and not every one. Of roughly 100,000 clones listed, around 60% are singletons. A remark on this clone: Its specificity is not known.

The V gene end was trimmed by 2 bases and the J gene end by 5 bases; junction bases not matched to a gene: 4. Germline V CDR1 and CDR2: MDHEN, SYDVKM. CDR3 size: 14 residues. Material for sequencing was PBMCs. The clonotype was recovered from a human donor in good health. J is TRBJ2-7 and V is TRBV28; TRBD1 matches at 9 bases. The CDR3 DNA reads TGTGCCAGCAGTTTACCGGGACAGGGAGACGAGCAGTACTTC. This translates into CASSLPGQGDEQYF. Looking up the rest from reference TRBV28 and TRBJ2-7 gives the full variable domain: DVKVTQSSRYLVKRTGEKVFLECVQDMDHENMFWYRQDPGLGLRLIYFSYDVKMKEKGDIPEGYSVSREKKERFSLILESASTNQTSMYLCASSLPGQGDEQYFGPGTRLTVT.